This entry is about one T cell receptor (beta chain). The entry originates in a study of blood T cell repertoires in COVID-19. Libraries were prepared by immunoSEQ multiplex PCR; TCRdb keeps only in-frame clonotypes and omits some of them. The data contain 35,000 to 55,000 clones, approximately 85% of them seen just once; the ten biggest clones take up about 12%. The CDR3 extends over 13 amino acids. V was cut by 2 bases and J by 7 bases, with 10 bases left in between. Germline CDR1 and CDR2: ENHRY and SYGVKD. The chain is built from TRBV10-3 and TRBJ2-3, with D perhaps TRBD2 (5 bases). This receptor was taken from a human donor in a cohort sampled during active COVID-19. Sequencing input: peripheral blood. CDR3 loop: CAISEDTGNTQYF. The CDR3 DNA is TGTGCCATCAGTGAGGACACGGGGAATACGCAGTATTTT.